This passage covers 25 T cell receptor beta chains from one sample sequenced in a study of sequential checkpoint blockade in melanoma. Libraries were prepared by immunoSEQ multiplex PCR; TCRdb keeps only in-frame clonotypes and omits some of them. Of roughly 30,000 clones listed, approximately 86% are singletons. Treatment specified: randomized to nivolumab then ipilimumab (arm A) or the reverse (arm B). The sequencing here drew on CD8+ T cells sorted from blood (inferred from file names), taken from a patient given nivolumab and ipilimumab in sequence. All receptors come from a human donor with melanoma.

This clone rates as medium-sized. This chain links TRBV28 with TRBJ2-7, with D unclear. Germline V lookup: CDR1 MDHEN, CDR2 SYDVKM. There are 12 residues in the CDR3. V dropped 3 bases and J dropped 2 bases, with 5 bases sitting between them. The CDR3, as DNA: TGTGCCAGCAGTTTCTTCCCCTACGAGCAGTACTTC. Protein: CASSFFPYEQYF. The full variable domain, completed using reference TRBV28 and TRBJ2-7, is DVKVTQSSRYLVKRTGEKVFLECVQDMDHENMFWYRQDPGLGLRLIYFSYDVKMKEKGDIPEGYSVSREKKERFSLILESASTNQTSMYLCASSFFPYEQYFGPGTRLTVT.

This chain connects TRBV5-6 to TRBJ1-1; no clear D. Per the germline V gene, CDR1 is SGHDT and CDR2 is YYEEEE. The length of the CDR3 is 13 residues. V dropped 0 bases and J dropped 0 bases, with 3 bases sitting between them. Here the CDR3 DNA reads TGTGCCAGCAGCTTGGCCTTGAACACTGAAGCTTTCTTT. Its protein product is CASSLALNTEAFF.

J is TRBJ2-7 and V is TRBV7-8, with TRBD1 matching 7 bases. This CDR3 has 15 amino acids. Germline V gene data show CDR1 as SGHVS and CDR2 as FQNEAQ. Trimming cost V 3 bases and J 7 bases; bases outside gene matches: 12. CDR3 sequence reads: CASSLGPGQPVEQYF. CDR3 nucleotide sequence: TGTGCCAGCAGCTTGGGTCCGGGACAGCCTGTGGAGCAGTACTTC.

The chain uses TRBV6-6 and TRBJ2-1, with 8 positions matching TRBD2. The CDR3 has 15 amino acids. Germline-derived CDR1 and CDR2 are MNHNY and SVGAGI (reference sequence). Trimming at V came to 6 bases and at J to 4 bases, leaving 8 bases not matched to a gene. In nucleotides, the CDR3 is TGTGCCAGCAGCACTGGACTAGCAGCTTACAATGAGCAGTTCTTC. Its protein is CASSTGLAAYNEQFF.

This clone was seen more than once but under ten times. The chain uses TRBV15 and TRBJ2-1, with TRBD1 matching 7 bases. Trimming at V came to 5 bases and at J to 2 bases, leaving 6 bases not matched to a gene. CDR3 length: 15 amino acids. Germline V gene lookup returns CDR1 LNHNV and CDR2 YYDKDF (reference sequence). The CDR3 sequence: CATSGGRGPYNEQFF. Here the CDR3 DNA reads TGTGCCACCAGCGGAGGAAGGGGGCCCTACAATGAGCAGTTCTTC.

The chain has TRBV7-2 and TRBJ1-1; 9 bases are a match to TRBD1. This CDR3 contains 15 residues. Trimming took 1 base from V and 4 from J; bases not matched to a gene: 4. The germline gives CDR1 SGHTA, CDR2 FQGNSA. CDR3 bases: TGTGCCAGCAGCTTAGGGGGACAGGGCGGCACTGAAGCTTTCTTT. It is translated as CASSLGGQGGTEAFF. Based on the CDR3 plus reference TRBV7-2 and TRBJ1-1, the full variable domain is GAGVSQSPSNKVTEKGKDVELRCDPISGHTALYWYRQSLGQGLEFLIYFQGNSAPDKSGLPSDRFSAERTGGSVSTLTIQRTQQEDSAVYLCASSLGGQGGTEAFFGQGTRLTVV.

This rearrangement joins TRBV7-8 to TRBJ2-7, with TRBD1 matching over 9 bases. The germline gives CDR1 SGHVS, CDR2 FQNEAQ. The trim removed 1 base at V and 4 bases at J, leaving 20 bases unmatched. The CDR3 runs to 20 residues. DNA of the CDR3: TGTGCCAGCAGCTTAGTTCGCGGACAGGGGCCGCGGACCCTACTTTACGAGCAGTACTTC. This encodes CASSLVRGQGPRTLLYEQYF.

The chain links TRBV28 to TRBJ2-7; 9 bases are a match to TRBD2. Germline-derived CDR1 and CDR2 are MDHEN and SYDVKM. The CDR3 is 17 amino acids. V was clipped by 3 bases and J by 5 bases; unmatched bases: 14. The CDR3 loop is CASSFPLGLALTDEQYF. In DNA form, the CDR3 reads TGTGCCAGCAGTTTTCCTCTGGGACTAGCATTGACAGACGAGCAGTACTTC. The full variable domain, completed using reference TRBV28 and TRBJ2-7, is DVKVTQSSRYLVKRTGEKVFLECVQDMDHENMFWYRQDPGLGLRLIYFSYDVKMKEKGDIPEGYSVSREKKERFSLILESASTNQTSMYLCASSFPLGLALTDEQYFGPGTRLTVT.

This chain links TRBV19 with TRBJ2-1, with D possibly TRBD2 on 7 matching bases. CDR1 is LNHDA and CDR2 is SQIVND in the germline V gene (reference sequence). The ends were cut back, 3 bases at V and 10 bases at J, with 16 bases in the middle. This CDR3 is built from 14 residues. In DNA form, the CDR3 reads TGTGCCAGTAGTATCGCAAGGGGGGGAAGCGAGCAGTTCTTC. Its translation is CASSIARGGSEQFF. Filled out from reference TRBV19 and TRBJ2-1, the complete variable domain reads DGGITQSPKYLFRKEGQNVTLSCEQNLNHDAMYWYRQDPGQGLRLIYYSQIVNDFQKGDIAEGYSVSREKKESFPLTVTSAQKNPTAFYLCASSIARGGSEQFFGPGTRLTVL.

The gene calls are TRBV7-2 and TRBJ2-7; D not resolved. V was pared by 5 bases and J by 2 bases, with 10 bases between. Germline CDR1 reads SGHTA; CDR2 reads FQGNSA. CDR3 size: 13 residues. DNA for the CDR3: TGTGCCAGCAGCCTGGCAACGACCTACGAGCAGTACTTC. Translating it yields CASSLATTYEQYF.

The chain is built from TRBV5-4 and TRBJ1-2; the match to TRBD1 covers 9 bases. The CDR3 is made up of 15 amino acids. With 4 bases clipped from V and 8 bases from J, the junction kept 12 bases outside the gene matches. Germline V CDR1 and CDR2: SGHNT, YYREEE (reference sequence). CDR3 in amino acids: CASSLPTGGESGYTF. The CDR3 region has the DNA TGTGCCAGCAGCCTACCGACAGGGGGTGAAAGCGGCTACACCTTC. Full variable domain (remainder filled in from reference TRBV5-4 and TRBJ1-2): ETGVTQSPTHLIKTRGQQVTLRCSSQSGHNTVSWYQQALGQGPQFIFQYYREEENGRGNFPPRFSGLQFPNYSSELNVNALELDDSALYLCASSLPTGGESGYTFGSGTRLTVV.

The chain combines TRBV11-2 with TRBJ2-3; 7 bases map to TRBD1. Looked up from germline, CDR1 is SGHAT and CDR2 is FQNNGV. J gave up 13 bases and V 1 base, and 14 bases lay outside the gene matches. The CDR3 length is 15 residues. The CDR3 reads CASSLAPRPDRHEYF. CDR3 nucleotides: TGTGCCAGCAGCTTAGCCCCCCGTCCGGACAGGCATGAGTATTTT.

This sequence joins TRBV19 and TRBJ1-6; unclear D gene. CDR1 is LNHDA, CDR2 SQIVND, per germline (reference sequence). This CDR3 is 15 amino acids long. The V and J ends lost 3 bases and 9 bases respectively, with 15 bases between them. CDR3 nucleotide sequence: TGTGCCAGTAGTATTCCTCGATTGAACTCTTCACCCCTCCACTTT. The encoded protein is CASSIPRLNSSPLHF. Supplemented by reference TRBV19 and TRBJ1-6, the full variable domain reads DGGITQSPKYLFRKEGQNVTLSCEQNLNHDAMYWYRQDPGQGLRLIYYSQIVNDFQKGDIAEGYSVSREKKESFPLTVTSAQKNPTAFYLCASSIPRLNSSPLHFGNGTRLTVT.

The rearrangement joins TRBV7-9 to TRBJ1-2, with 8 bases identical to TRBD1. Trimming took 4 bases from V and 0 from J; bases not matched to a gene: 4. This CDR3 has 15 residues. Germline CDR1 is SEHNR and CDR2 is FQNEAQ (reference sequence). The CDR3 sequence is CASSSRQGPNYGYTF. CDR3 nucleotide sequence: TGTGCCAGCAGCTCCAGACAGGGGCCTAACTATGGCTACACCTTC.

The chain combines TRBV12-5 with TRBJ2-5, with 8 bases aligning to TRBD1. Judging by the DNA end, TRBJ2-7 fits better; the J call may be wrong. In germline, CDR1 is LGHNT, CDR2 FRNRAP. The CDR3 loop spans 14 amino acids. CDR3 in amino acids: CASGTGTGLTEQYF. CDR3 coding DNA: TGTGCTAGTGGTACCGGGACAGGACTGACCGAGCAGTACTTC.

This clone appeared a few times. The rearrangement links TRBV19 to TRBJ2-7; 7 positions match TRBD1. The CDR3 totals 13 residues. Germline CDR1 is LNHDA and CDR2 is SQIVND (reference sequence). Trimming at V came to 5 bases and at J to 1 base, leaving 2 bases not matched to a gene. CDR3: CASSAGGSYEQYF. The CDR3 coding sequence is TGTGCCAGTAGTGCAGGGGGTTCCTACGAGCAGTACTTC.

The CDR3 DNA is TGTGCCAGCAGCTTTGCGGGGGGGCAGAGAGGCCAGCCCCAGCATTTT. Protein product: CASSFAGGQRGQPQHF. J is TRBJ1-5 and V is TRBV12-1. TRBV12-1 is reported as a pseudogene. The CDR3 is made up of 16 amino acids.

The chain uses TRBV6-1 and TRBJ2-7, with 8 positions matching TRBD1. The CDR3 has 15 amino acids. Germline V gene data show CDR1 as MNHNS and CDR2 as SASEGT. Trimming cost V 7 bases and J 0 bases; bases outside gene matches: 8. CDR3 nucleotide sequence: TGTGCCAGCAAATCGGACAGGGACCCCTCCTACGAGCAGTACTTC. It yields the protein CASKSDRDPSYEQYF.

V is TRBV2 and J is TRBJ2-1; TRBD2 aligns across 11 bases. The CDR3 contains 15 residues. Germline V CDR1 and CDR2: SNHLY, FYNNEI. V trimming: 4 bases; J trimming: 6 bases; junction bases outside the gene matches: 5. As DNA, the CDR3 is TGTGCCAGCAGTGGGGGACTAGCGGAACCCAATGAGCAGTTCTTC. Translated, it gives CASSGGLAEPNEQFF.

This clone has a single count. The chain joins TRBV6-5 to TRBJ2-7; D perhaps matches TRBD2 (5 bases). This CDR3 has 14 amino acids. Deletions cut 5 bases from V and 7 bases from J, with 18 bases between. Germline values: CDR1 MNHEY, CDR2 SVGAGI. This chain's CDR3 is CASSHGNALGEQYF. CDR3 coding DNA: TGTGCCAGCAGTCACGGGAACGCTCTGGGGGAGCAGTACTTC.

The chain's CDR3 is CASLPGLGSFGEQYF. The DNA of the CDR3 is TGTGCCAGCCTCCCCGGACTTGGATCTTTCGGCGAGCAGTACTTC. The rearrangement joins TRBV27 to TRBJ2-7; D may be TRBD2 (5 bases). The length of the CDR3 is 15 residues. The ends were cut back, 8 bases at V and 6 bases at J, with 23 bases in the middle. Germline V gene lookup returns CDR1 MNHEY and CDR2 SMNVEV (reference sequence).

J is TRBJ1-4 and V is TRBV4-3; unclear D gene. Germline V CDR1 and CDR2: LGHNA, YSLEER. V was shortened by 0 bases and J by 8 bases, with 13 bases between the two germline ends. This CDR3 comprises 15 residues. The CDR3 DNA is TGCGCCAGCAGCCAAGAGGGCCCTTTGGCCGAAAAACTGTTTTTT. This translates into CASSQEGPLAEKLFF.

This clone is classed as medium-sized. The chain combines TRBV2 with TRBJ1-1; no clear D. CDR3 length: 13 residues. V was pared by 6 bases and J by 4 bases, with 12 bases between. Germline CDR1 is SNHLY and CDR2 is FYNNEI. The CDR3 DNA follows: TGTGCCAGCAGCCCTATCGGGTCCACTGAAGCTTTCTTT. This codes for CASSPIGSTEAFF.

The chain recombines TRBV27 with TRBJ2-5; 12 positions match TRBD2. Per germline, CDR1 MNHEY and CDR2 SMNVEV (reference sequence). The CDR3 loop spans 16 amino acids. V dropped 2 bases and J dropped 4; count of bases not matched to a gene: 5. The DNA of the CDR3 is TGTGCCAGCAGTTTAGGGGCGGGACTAGCGGGAGAGACCCAGTACTTC. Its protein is CASSLGAGLAGETQYF.

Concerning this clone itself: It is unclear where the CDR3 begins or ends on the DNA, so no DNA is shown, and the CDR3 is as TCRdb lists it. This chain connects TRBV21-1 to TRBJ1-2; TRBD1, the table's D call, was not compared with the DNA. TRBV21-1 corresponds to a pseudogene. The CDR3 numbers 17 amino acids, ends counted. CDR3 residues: CASSKVGTGASPGGYTF.